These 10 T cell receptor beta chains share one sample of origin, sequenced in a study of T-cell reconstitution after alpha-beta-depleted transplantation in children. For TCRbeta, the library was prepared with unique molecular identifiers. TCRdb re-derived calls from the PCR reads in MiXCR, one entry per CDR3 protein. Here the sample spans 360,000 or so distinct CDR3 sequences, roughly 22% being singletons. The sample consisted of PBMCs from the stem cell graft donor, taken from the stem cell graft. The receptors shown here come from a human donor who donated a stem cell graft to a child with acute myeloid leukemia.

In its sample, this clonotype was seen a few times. In DNA form, the CDR3 reads TGTGCCAGCAGTTCGGGTTTTCCCGACAGGAACAGTCACTCCTACGAGCAGTACTTC. Encoded protein: CASSSGFPDRNSHSYEQYF. The chain uses TRBV6-5 and TRBJ2-7, with D perhaps TRBD1 (6 bases). V lost 4 bases and J lost 0, with 25 bases in between. The V gene's germline CDR1 is MNHEY and CDR2 SVGAGI. The CDR3 spans 19 residues.

The CDR3 DNA reads as TGTGCCAGCAGTTTAAGGGCACCCTACAATGAGCAGTTCTTC. It specifies CASSLRAPYNEQFF. The chain joins TRBV12-3 or TRBV12-4 to TRBJ2-1; D not resolved. With 2 bases removed from V and 2 bases from J, the gap between germline ends came to 7 bases. The CDR3 length is 14 residues.

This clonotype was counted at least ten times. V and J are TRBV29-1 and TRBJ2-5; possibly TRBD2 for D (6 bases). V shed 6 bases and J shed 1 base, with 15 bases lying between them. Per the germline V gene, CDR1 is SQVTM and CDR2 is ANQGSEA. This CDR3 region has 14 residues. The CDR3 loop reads CSVGGRTIQETQYF. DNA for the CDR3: TGCAGCGTGGGGGGACGGACAATCCAAGAGACCCAGTACTTC.

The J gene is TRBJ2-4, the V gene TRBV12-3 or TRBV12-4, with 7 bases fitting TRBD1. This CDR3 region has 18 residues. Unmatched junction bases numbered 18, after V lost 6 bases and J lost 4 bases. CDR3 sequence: CASSVVWARDSTKNIQYF. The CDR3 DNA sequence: TGTGCCAGCAGCGTTGTGTGGGCCCGGGACAGCACAAAAAACATTCAGTACTTC.

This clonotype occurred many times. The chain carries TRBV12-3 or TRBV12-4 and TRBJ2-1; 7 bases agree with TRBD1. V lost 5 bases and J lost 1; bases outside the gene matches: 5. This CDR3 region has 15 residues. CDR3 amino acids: CASSATTGSYNEQFF. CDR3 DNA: TGTGCCAGCAGTGCCACGACAGGGTCCTACAATGAGCAGTTCTTC.

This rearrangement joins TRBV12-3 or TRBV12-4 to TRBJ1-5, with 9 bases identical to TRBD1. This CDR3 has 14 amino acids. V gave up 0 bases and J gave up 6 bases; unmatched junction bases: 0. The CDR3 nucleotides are TGTGCCAGCAGTTTAGCGGACAGGGGTCAGCCCCAGCATTTT. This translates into CASSLADRGQPQHF.

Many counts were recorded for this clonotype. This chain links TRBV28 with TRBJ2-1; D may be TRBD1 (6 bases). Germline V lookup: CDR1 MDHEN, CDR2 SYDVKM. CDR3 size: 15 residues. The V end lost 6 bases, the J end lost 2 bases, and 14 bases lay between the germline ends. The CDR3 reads CASRSYRAPYNEQFF. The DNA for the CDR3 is TGTGCCAGCAGATCCTACAGGGCCCCCTACAATGAGCAGTTCTTC. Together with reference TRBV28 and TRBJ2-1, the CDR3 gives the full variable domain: DVKVTQSSRYLVKRTGEKVFLECVQDMDHENMFWYRQDPGLGLRLIYFSYDVKMKEKGDIPEGYSVSREKKERFSLILESASTNQTSMYLCASRSYRAPYNEQFFGPGTRLTVL.

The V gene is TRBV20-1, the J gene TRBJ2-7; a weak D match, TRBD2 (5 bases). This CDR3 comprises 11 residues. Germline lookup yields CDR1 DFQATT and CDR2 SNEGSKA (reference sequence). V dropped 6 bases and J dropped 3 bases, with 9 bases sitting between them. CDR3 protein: CSAPGVYEQYF. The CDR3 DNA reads TGCAGTGCCCCCGGGGTCTACGAGCAGTACTTC.

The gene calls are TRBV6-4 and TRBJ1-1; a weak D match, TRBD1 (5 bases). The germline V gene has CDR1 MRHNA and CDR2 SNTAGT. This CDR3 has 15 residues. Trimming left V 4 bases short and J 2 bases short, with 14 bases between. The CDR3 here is CASSGLGHLNTEAFF. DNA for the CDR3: TGTGCCAGCAGTGGCTTAGGACACCTCAACACTGAAGCTTTCTTT.

As DNA, the CDR3 is TGTGCCAGCAGCAAAGAGGAGAACAGCATGAACACTGAAGCTTTCTTT. As protein: CASSKEENSMNTEAFF. The rearrangement links TRBV21-1 to TRBJ1-1. TRBV21-1 is a pseudogene locus. This CDR3 spans 16 amino acids.